Included here is one T cell receptor beta chain sequence, with context. The antigen remains undetermined. The data belong to a study of cytomegalovirus exposure and HLA in healthy donors. Study results and limitations: Later, an analysis found that TCR clusters from the first cohort tended to co-occur in the 110 or so validation repertoires.

The germline V gene has CDR1 KGHSH and CDR2 LQKENI. The CDR3 runs to 17 residues. J lost 5 bases, V lost 0 bases, and 6 bases had no gene match. Only in-frame clones appear in the TCRdb table, and some are missing; sequencing was by immunoSEQ multiplex PCR. The table lists around 150,000 clones, approximately 86% of them singletons. This chain connects TRBV18 to TRBJ2-4; TRBD1 matches 11 bases. The sequence came from a woman under 30 in good health and CMV-seropositive. Sequencing was carried out using PBMCs. The CDR3 loop is CASSPPAGQGGQNIQYF. The DNA for the CDR3 is TGTGCCAGCTCACCACCTGCGGGACAGGGGGGCCAAAACATTCAGTACTTC.